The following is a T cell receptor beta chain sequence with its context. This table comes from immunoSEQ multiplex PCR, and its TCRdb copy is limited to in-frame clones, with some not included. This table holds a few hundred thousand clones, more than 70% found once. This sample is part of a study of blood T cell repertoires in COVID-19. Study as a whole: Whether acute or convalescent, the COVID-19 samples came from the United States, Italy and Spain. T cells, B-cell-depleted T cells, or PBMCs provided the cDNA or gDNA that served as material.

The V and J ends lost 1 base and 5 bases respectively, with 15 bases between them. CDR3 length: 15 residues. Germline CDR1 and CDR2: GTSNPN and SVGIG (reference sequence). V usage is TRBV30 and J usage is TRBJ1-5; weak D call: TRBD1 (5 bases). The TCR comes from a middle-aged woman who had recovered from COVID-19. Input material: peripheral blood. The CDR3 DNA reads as TGTGCCTGGAGTGAGGGTTCTCTAGGGGATCAGCCCCAGCATTTT. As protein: CAWSEGSLGDQPQHF.